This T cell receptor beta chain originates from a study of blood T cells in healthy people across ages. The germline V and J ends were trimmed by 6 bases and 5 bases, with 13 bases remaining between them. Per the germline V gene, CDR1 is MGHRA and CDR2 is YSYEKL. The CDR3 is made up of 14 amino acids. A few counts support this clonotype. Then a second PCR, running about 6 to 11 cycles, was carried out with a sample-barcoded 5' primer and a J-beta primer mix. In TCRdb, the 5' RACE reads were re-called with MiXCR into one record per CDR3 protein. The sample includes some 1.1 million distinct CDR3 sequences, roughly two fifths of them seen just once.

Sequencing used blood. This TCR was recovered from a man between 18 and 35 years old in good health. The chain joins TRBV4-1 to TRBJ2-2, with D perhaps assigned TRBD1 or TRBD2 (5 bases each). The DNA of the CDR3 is TGCGCCAGCAGAACACGGGGCGGAACCGGGGAGCTGTTTTTT. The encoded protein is CASRTRGGTGELFF.